The T cell receptor (beta chain) described here comes from a study of T cell responses to AZD1222 COVID-19 vaccine. A single count supports this clone. Its antigen is currently unknown. Sequencing was performed with immunoSEQ multiplex PCR; in TCRdb, only in-frame clones are kept and a portion is missing. The repertoire holds over 120,000 clones, with about 92% as singletons. Notes on the study in general: A mostly white British donor set with more females was recruited, and clonal diversity was possibly underestimated. Just a handful of AZD1222 recipients were seropositive at baseline.

The CDR3 runs 18 residues. The V gene is TRBV21-1, the J gene TRBJ1-5; the DNA was not used to check the table's D call, TRBD1. TRBV21-1 is deemed a pseudogene. The TCR comes from an adult who had recovered from COVID-19. Material: peripheral blood, obtained after recovery from COVID-19. The CDR3 loop reads CASSKESRDRGHNQPQHF. CDR3 DNA sequence: TGTGCCAGCAGCAAAGAATCCCGGGACAGGGGGCACAATCAGCCCCAGCATTTT.